This T cell receptor beta chain originates from a study of CXCR3-negative and CXCR3-positive naive CD8 T cells. Findings of the study overall: In CXCR3-positive naive cells, the TRB CDR3s were more hydrophobic than in CXCR3-negative naive cells.

The method, 5' RACE with UMI labels, was used to prepare the TRB cDNA libraries. TCRdb processed the 5' RACE reads again and assigns one entry to each CDR3 protein, with no DNA. The sample has tens of thousands of distinct CDR3 sequences. Note on this clonotype: Its antigen is unknown.

The germline V gene has CDR1 SGHTA and CDR2 FQGTGA. The CDR3 runs to 13 residues. Material: naive CXCR3+ CD8+ T cells from blood. The subset is: CD45RO-CCR7+CD27+CD95- naive CD8+ T cells expressing CXCR3 (TNR3+). The chain couples TRBV7-3 to TRBJ2-3; checking the TCRdb D call of TRBD2 is not possible without DNA. The receptor was isolated from a human donor in good health. Some clones in this sample may be carry-over from other donors' samples. CDR3 sequence: CASRSSGTDTQYF.